Below are 26 T cell receptor beta chains sequenced from a single sample in a study of early T cells in non-severe SARS-CoV-2 infection. TCRdb recomputed calls from the 5' RACE reads with MiXCR, one row per CDR3 protein. The sample includes some 61,000 distinct CDR3 sequences, approximately 10% of them seen just once. What was sequenced was whole blood. The receptors derive from an adult who was a healthcare worker with PCR-confirmed SARS-CoV-2 infection or an uninfected control (not recorded which).

This clonotype was detected ten times or more. V gene TRBV6-1 combines with J gene TRBJ1-2, with D possibly matching TRBD1 (5 bases). The CDR3 is 13 residues long. Germline CDR1 is MNHNS and CDR2 is SASEGT. V was cut by 4 bases and J by 4 bases, with 10 bases left in between. The CDR3 loop reads CASSVGRVYGYTF. The CDR3 nucleotides read TGTGCCAGCAGTGTTGGCAGGGTCTATGGCTACACCTTC.

A remark on this clonotype: A read error may produce the germline difference seen at one junction end. V gene TRBV3-1 combines with J gene TRBJ1-1; D is ambiguous. CDR1 and CDR2 from the germline V gene are LGHDT and YNNKEL (reference sequence). The CDR3 consists of 12 residues. The CDR3 DNA is TGTGCCAGCAGCCAAACTTCGGGCGCACCCAGCTTT. Its translation is CASSQTSGAPSF.

The gene calls are TRBV27 and TRBJ1-6, with 8 bases matching TRBD1. V was clipped by 1 base and J by 11 bases; unmatched bases: 4. The germline gives CDR1 MNHEY, CDR2 SMNVEV (reference sequence). The CDR3 is 14 residues long. CDR3 loop: CASSLLTGVTPLHF. In nucleotides, the CDR3 is TGTGCCAGCAGTTTATTGACAGGGGTGACACCCCTCCACTTT.

The chain links TRBV29-1 to TRBJ2-2; weak D call: TRBD1 (6 bases). The CDR3 covers 12 residues. Germline V gene data show CDR1 as SQVTM and CDR2 as ANQGSEA. V was shortened by 8 bases and J by 4 bases, with 11 bases between the two germline ends. The chain's CDR3 is CSSWGLTGELFF. The CDR3 nucleotides read TGCAGCTCCTGGGGGCTCACCGGGGAGCTGTTTTTT.

V and J are TRBV30 and TRBJ1-5; 7 positions agree with TRBD1. The CDR3 sequence is 14 residues long. V trimming: 2 bases; J trimming: 4 bases; junction bases outside the gene matches: 5. The germline CDR1 and CDR2 sequences are GTSNPN and SVGIG (reference sequence). Written as DNA, the CDR3 is TGTGCCTGGAGTTCGACAGGGAATAATCAGCCCCAGCATTTT. The encoded protein is CAWSSTGNNQPQHF.

The rearrangement uses TRBV12-3 or TRBV12-4 and TRBJ1-5; no clear D. Trimming took 5 bases from V and 9 from J, leaving 14 bases between them. The CDR3 loop spans 13 amino acids. CDR3 region: CASSTYGNGPQHF. The CDR3 DNA follows: TGTGCCAGCAGTACTTATGGAAATGGGCCCCAGCATTTT.

This clonotype was observed many times. The V call is TRBV18, the J call TRBJ2-7, with D unclear. Between the trimmed V and J ends, which lost 3 bases and 4 bases, there was a span of 7 bases. Germline CDR1 reads KGHSH; CDR2 reads LQKENI. The CDR3 has 12 amino acids. CDR3 sequence (DNA): TGTGCCAGCTCACCGGACGGATACGAGCAGTACTTC. This sequence encodes CASSPDGYEQYF.

Only a few counts were recorded for this clonotype. V and J are TRBV4-1 and TRBJ2-5; tentative D call: TRBD1 (5 bases). CDR1 MGHRA and CDR2 YSYEKL come from the germline V gene. V lost 4 bases, J lost 5 bases, and 32 bases lay in between. This CDR3 is built from 20 residues. In nucleotides, the CDR3 is TGCGCCAGCAGCCCCCTTGTTTTCGTGCGTCCGGTACGTTCAGGGGAGACCCAGTACTTC. The encoded protein is CASSPLVFVRPVRSGETQYF.

V is TRBV3-2 and J is TRBJ2-2; the D segment call TRBD2 is taken from the table without a DNA check. TRBV3-2 corresponds to a pseudogene. This CDR3 has 17 residues. The CDR3: CASSQGGMGPNTGELFF. For the CDR3, the DNA is TGTGCCAGCAGCCAAGGCGGGATGGGGCCGAACACCGGGGAGCTGTTTTTT.

This clonotype has at least ten counts. DNA of the CDR3: TGTGCCAGCAGCTTCTCCACAGGGGGCGATGGCTACACCTTC. It encodes CASSFSTGGDGYTF. The gene calls are TRBV7-9 and TRBJ1-2; 9 bases align to TRBD1. The CDR3 contains 14 residues. The germline V gene encodes CDR1 SEHNR and CDR2 FQNEAQ (reference sequence). J lost 6 bases, V lost 3 bases, and 5 bases had no gene match.

In its sample, this clonotype was seen a few times. V and J are TRBV7-3 and TRBJ2-3; possible D gene TRBD2, 5 bases. Germline CDR1 reads SGHTA; CDR2 reads FQGTGA. V lost 2 bases, J lost 7 bases, and 13 bases lay in between. CDR3 length: 14 residues. This CDR3 reads CASSLSLVGNTQYF. The DNA of the CDR3 is TGTGCCAGCAGCTTATCACTAGTGGGGAATACGCAGTATTTT.

The rearrangement links TRBV12-3 or TRBV12-4 to TRBJ2-3, with 7 bases identical to TRBD2. V shed 7 bases, J shed 5 bases, and the junction held 3 bases outside the gene matches. The CDR3 runs 12 residues. The CDR3 DNA is TGTGCCAGCACCGCGGGGGTAGATACGCAGTATTTT. Translation: CASTAGVDTQYF.

This clonotype was picked up many times. The chain carries TRBV5-1 and TRBJ2-1, with D uncertain. V was trimmed by 2 bases and J by 0 bases, leaving 9 bases between them. This CDR3 region has 15 residues. From germline, CDR1 is SGHRS and CDR2 YFSETQ. This CDR3 is CASSLFTHSYNEQFF. CDR3 coding DNA: TGCGCCAGCAGCTTATTCACGCACTCCTACAATGAGCAGTTCTTC.

The sample holds many counts of this clonotype. The rearrangement links TRBV3-1 to TRBJ1-1, with D unresolved. V lost 4 bases, J lost 1 base, and 13 bases lay in between. The CDR3 loop spans 15 amino acids. The germline V gene has CDR1 LGHDT and CDR2 YNNKEL (reference sequence). CDR3 bases: TGTGCCAGCAGCCTAGGACCACGACGGAACACTGAAGCTTTCTTT. This encodes CASSLGPRRNTEAFF.

The J gene is TRBJ2-1, the V gene TRBV19; D might be TRBD1 or TRBD2, each matching 5 bases. The V and J ends lost 3 bases and 10 bases respectively, with 16 bases between them. Germline CDR1 reads LNHDA; CDR2 reads SQIVND (reference sequence). The CDR3 has 14 residues. Here the CDR3 DNA reads TGTGCCAGTAGTATCGGGGCAGGCCTTGACGAGCAGTTCTTC. Protein: CASSIGAGLDEQFF.

A few counts support this clonotype. This rearrangement joins TRBV5-1 to TRBJ2-5, with D hard to call. The ends were cut back, 7 bases at V and 3 bases at J, with 13 bases in the middle. The CDR3 contains 13 residues. Germline lookup yields CDR1 SGHRS and CDR2 YFSETQ. The CDR3 bases are TGCGCCAGCTGCCTTCAGTTAGAAGAGACCCAGTACTTC. Translated, it gives CASCLQLEETQYF. The full variable domain, with the rest looked up from reference TRBV5-1 and TRBJ2-5, is KAGVTQTPRYLIKTRGQQVTLSCSPISGHRSVSWYQQTPGQGLQFLFEYFSETQRNKGNFPGRFSGRQFSNSRSEMNVSTLELGDSALYLCASCLQLEETQYFGPGTRLLVL.

This clonotype was picked up a small number of times. The chain couples TRBV11-2 to TRBJ1-1; no clear D gene. Germline V gene lookup returns CDR1 SGHAT and CDR2 FQNNGV. V gave up 5 bases and J gave up 2 bases, with 9 bases separating them. The CDR3 runs to 13 residues. In nucleotides, the CDR3 is TGTGCCAGCAGCGTGGGTGAAAACACTGAAGCTTTCTTT. This translates into CASSVGENTEAFF. Combining the CDR3 with reference TRBV11-2 and TRBJ1-1 gives the whole variable domain EAGVAQSPRYKIIEKRQSVAFWCNPISGHATLYWYQQILGQGPKLLIQFQNNGVVDDSQLPKDRFSAERLKGVDSTLKIQPAKLEDSAVYLCASSVGENTEAFFGQGTRLTVV.

This clonotype occurred many times. The rearrangement links TRBV5-1 to TRBJ2-3, with TRBD2 identical over 9 bases. V dropped 3 bases and J dropped 2; count of bases not matched to a gene: 4. Per germline, CDR1 SGHRS and CDR2 YFSETQ. The CDR3 has 15 amino acids. The CDR3 DNA sequence: TGCGCCAGCAGCTATAGCGGGGGATTCACAGATACGCAGTATTTT. Amino acid sequence: CASSYSGGFTDTQYF.

A few counts support this clonotype. The gene calls are TRBV12-3 or TRBV12-4 and TRBJ1-1, with unresolved D. This CDR3 comprises 13 residues. Trimming removed 0 bases from V and 8 bases from J, with 10 bases in between. This CDR3 is CASSLASKEEAFF. As DNA, the CDR3 is TGTGCCAGCAGTTTAGCCAGTAAGGAAGAAGCTTTCTTT.

This clonotype showed up just a few times. The CDR3 bases are TGTGCCACAGGTCAGGGAAACTATGGCTACACCTTC. Translating it yields CATGQGNYGYTF. This chain uses TRBV10-3 with TRBJ1-2; D possibly corresponds to TRBD1 (5 bases). The CDR3 is 12 residues long. The V gene lost 10 bases and the J gene lost 2 bases, with 11 bases spanning the gap. CDR1 and CDR2 (germline): ENHRY, SYGVKD.

This clonotype was found a few times. The genes are TRBV18 and TRBJ2-3, with unresolved D. CDR3 length equals 14 residues. From germline, CDR1 is KGHSH and CDR2 LQKENI. With 0 bases removed from V and 4 bases from J, the gap between germline ends came to 8 bases. This CDR3 reads CASSPPINPDTQYF. CDR3 sequence (DNA): TGTGCCAGCTCACCACCGATAAATCCAGATACGCAGTATTTT.

The rearrangement joins TRBV4-1 to TRBJ2-7; D assignment may be TRBD1 or TRBD2 (6 bases each). V lost 0 bases, J lost 9 bases, and 21 bases lay in between. From germline, CDR1 is MGHRA and CDR2 YSYEKL. The CDR3 extends over 16 amino acids. The CDR3 loop reads CASSQEGFRLETGQYF. The CDR3 bases are TGCGCCAGCAGCCAAGAAGGTTTCCGACTAGAGACAGGGCAGTACTTC.

This clonotype was counted ten times or more. This chain joins TRBV7-9 and TRBJ2-3; 11 bases are a match to TRBD2. V gave up 5 bases and J gave up 1 base; unmatched junction bases: 5. Germline V gene lookup returns CDR1 SEHNR and CDR2 FQNEAQ (reference sequence). The CDR3 spans 16 residues. The CDR3 DNA is TGTGCCAGCAGCAACAGACTAGCGGGGCGCACAGATACGCAGTATTTT. Encoded protein: CASSNRLAGRTDTQYF.

This clonotype has a count of ten or more. The chain employs TRBV12-3 or TRBV12-4 and TRBJ1-2, with D possibly TRBD1 on 5 matching bases. The CDR3 extends over 15 amino acids. Trimming left V 3 bases short and J 6 bases short, with 17 bases between. The CDR3 region is CASSLENRLKNGYTF. The CDR3, as DNA: TGTGCCAGCAGTTTGGAGAACAGGCTAAAGAATGGCTACACCTTC.

V gene TRBV9 combines with J gene TRBJ1-5; D call uncertain. The length of the CDR3 is 14 residues. Germline V lookup: CDR1 SGDLS, CDR2 YYNGEE. Trimming removed 3 bases from V and 2 bases from J, with 9 bases in between. This chain's CDR3 is CASSAWEGNQPQHF. CDR3 bases: TGTGCCAGCAGCGCTTGGGAGGGCAATCAGCCCCAGCATTTT.

This clonotype was counted a few times. The chain links TRBV5-1 to TRBJ1-1, with D unresolved. The CDR3 has 15 residues. With 0 bases removed from V and 5 bases from J, the gap between germline ends came to 14 bases. Germline V gene data show CDR1 as SGHRS and CDR2 as YFSETQ. CDR3 bases: TGCGCCAGCAGCTTGGACTCCAGCGCGTGGACTGAAGCTTTCTTT. Protein sequence: CASSLDSSAWTEAFF.